This TCR beta chain was observed in a study of shared clonotypes between healthy human individuals. Study summary: Per donor, three plates held CD4 naive cells, three held CD4 memory, two held CD8 naive and one held CD8 memory. Points from the study as a whole: Some clonotypes were shared by all four sorted-subset donors, while others were not shared. The non-shared ones had lower generation probabilities than the shared ones.

Germline V lookup: CDR1 LNHDA, CDR2 SQIVND (reference sequence). This CDR3 has 17 amino acids. J was trimmed by 0 bases and V by 5 bases; bases with no gene match: 6. With regard to this clone: Its target is unknown.

Several immunoSEQ 96-well plates shared each subset's DNA, each plate a replicate. Clones were sequenced by immunoSEQ multiplex PCR, and TCRdb holds only the in-frame ones, with some missing. Here the sample spans millions of clones, 95% being singletons. Sequenced: naive CD4+ T cells sorted from blood. Indicated subset: CD45RA+ positively selected. The TCR sequence derives from a young man in good health. This sequence joins TRBV19 and TRBJ2-6, with 8 bases that match TRBD1. CDR3 nucleotide sequence: TGTGCCAGTAGTGCCGGGACAGGAAGCTCTGGGGCCAACGTCCTGACTTTC. This codes for CASSAGTGSSGANVLTF. Full variable domain (remainder filled in from reference TRBV19 and TRBJ2-6): DGGITQSPKYLFRKEGQNVTLSCEQNLNHDAMYWYRQDPGQGLRLIYYSQIVNDFQKGDIAEGYSVSREKKESFPLTVTSAQKNPTAFYLCASSAGTGSSGANVLTFGAGSRLTVL.